This TCR beta chain was retrieved from a study of post-analysis software for immune sequencing data. The overall study: Recorded subtypes: relapsing-remitting, secondary progressive, progressive-relapsing; some patients unannotated.

Every TCR beta cDNA library bore unique molecular identifiers. TCRdb re-called the PCR reads with MiXCR, one entry per CDR3 protein. The sample includes roughly 700,000 distinct CDR3 sequences, roughly 29% seen only once; the top ten take about 0.5%. Study-level points and caveats: Same-batch preparations were strongly co-clustered by F measure. Higher frequency in patients than in controls was seen for roughly five TRBV segments, with TRBV5-6, TRBV5-1 and TRBV20-1 among them.

The CDR3 has 13 amino acids. Looked up from germline, CDR1 is SNHLY and CDR2 is FYNNEI. The ends were cut back, 8 bases at V and 1 base at J, with 11 bases in the middle. A few counts support this clonotype. The antigen remains unidentified. The V and J genes are TRBV2 and TRBJ1-1, with a possible D match to TRBD1 (5 bases). The sequencing sample was made of blood. The receptor's source is a girl aged 5 to 17 with multiple sclerosis. DNA for the CDR3: TGTGCCAGCCTCCTTAGGGGGAACACTGAAGCTTTCTTT. It translates to CASLLRGNTEAFF.